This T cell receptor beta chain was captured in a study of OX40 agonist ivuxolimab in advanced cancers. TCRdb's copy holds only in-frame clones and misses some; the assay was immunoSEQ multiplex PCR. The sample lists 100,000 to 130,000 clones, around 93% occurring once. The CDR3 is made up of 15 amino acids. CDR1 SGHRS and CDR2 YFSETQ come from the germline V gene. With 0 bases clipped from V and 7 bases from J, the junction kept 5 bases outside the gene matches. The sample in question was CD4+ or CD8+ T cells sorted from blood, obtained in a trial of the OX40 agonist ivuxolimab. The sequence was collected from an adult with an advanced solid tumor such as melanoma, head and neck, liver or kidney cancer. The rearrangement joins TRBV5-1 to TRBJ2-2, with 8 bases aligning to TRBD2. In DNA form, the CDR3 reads TGCGCCAGCAGCTTGGACACCCGGGAGGGCGGGGAGCTGTTTTTT. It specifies CASSLDTREGGELFF.